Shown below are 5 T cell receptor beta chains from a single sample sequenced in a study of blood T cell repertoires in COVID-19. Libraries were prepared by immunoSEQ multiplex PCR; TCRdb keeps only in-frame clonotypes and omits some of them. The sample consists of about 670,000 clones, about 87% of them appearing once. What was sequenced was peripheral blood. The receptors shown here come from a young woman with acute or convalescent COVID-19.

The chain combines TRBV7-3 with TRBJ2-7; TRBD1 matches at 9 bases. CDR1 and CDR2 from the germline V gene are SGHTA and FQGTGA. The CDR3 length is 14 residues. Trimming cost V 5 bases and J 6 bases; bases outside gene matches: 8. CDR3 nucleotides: TGTGCCAGCAGCCAGAGCCTGACAGGGGGCGAGCAGTACTTC. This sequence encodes CASSQSLTGGEQYF.

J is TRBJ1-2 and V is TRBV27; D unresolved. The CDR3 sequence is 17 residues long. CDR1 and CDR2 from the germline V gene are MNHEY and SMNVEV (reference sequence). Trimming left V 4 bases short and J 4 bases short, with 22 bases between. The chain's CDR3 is CASSSPGLGSLLYGYTF. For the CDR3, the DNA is TGTGCCAGCAGTTCACCCGGACTTGGGAGCCTTCTCTATGGCTACACCTTC.

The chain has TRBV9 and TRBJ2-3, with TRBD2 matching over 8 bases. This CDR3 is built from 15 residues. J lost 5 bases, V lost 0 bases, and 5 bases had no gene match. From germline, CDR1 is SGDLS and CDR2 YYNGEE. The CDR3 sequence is CASSVGRGGQDTQYF. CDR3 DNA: TGTGCCAGCAGCGTAGGTCGGGGGGGGCAAGATACGCAGTATTTT.

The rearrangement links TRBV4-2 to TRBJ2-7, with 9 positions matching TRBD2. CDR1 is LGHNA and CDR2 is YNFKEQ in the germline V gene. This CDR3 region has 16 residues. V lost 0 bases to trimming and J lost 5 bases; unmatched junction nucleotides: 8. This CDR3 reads CASSQEAGGTRNEQYF. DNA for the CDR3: TGTGCCAGCAGCCAAGAGGCGGGGGGGACGAGGAACGAGCAGTACTTC.

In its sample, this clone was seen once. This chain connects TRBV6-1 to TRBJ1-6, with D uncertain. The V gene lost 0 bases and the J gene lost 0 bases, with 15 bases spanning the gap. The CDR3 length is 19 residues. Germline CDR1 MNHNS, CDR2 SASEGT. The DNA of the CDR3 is TGTGCCAGCAGTGAAGCGCTTCGAAGGAGCCGCTCCTATAATTCACCCCTCCACTTT. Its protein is CASSEALRRSRSYNSPLHF.